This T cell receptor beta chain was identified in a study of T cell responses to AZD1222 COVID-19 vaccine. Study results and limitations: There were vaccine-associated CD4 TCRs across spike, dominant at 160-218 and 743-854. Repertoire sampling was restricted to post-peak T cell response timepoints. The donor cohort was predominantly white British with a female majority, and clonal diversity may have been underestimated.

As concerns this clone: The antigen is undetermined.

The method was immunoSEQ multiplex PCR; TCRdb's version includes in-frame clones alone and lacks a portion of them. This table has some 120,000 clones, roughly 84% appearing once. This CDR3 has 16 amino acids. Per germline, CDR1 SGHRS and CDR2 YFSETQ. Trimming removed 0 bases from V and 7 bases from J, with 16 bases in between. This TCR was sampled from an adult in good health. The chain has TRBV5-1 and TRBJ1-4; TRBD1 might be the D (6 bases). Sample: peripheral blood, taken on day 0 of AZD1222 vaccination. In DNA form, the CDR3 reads TGCGCCAGCAGCTTGGCCAATATCGGGGGGCCTGAAAAACTGTTTTTT. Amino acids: CASSLANIGGPEKLFF.